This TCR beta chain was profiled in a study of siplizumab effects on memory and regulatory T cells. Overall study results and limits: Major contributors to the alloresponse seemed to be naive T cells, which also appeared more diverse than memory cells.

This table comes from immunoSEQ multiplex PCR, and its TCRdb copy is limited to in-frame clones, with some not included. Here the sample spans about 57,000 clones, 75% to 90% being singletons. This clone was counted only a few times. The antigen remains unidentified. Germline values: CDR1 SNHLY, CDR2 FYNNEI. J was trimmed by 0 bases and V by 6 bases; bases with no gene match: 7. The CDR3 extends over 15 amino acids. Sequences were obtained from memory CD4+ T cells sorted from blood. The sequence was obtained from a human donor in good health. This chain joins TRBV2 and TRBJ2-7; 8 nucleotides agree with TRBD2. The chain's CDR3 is CASSREGGASYEQYF. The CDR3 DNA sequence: TGTGCCAGCAGCCGGGAGGGGGGGGCCTCCTACGAGCAGTACTTC.